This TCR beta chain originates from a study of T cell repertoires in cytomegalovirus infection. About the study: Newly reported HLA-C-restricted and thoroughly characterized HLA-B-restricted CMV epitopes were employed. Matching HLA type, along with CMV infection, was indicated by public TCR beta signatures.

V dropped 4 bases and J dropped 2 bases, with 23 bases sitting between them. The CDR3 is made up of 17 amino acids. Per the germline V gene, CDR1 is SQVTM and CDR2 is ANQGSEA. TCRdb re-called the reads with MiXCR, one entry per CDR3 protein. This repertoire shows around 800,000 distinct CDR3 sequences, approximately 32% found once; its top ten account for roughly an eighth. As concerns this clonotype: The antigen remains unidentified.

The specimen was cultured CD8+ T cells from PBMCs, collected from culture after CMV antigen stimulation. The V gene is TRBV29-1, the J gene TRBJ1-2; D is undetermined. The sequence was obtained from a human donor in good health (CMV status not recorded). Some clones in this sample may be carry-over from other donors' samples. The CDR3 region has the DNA TGCAGCGTTGTCCAATCGGGAGGGATGGGTGCCAACTATGGCTACACCTTC. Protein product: CSVVQSGGMGANYGYTF. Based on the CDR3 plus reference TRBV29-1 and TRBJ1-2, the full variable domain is SAVISQKPSRDICQRGTSLTIQCQVDSQVTMMFWYRQQPGQSLTLIATANQGSEATYESGFVIDKFPISRPNLTFSTLTVSNMSPEDSSIYLCSVVQSGGMGANYGYTFGSGTRLTVV.